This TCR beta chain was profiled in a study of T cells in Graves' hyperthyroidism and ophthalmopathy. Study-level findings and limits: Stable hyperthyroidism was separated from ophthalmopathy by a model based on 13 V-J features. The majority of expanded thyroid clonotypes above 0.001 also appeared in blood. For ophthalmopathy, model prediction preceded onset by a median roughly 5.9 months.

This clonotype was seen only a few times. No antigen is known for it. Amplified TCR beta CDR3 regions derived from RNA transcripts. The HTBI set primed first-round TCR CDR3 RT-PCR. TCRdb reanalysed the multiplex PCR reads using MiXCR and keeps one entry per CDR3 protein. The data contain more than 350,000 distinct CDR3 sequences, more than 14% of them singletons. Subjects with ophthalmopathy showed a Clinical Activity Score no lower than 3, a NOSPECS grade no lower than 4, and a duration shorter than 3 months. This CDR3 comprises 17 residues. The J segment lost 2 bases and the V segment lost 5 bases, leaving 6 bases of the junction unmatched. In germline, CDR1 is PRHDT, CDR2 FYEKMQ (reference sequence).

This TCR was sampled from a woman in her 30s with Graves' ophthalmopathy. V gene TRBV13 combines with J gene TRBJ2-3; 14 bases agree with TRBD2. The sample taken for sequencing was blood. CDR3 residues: CASSRRLAGGNTDTQYF. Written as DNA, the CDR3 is TGTGCCAGCAGCAGGAGACTAGCGGGGGGGAACACAGATACGCAGTATTTT.